This TCR beta chain was captured in a study of blood T cell repertoires in COVID-19. Source study methods: Amplification with reference gene primers provided the estimates of nucleated cell counts. This table comes from immunoSEQ multiplex PCR, and its TCRdb copy is limited to in-frame clones, with some not included. V and J calls and clone size are copied from that table; D and trimming were computed from the DNA. Among around 160,000 clones listed, 65% to 85% were seen once. Germline lookup yields CDR1 SNHLY and CDR2 FYNNEI. This CDR3 is built from 15 residues. On this clone: Germline is not matched at one junction end, which may reflect a read error. Other DNA sequences within the sample encode an identical CDR3.

The V gene is TRBV2, the J gene TRBJ2-7; no definite D call. The sequencing sample was made of PBMCs or T cells enriched from blood (not recorded which). The source is a woman aged 55-69 years who had recovered from COVID-19. CDR3 loop: CASSEERYSYYEQYF. The CDR3 DNA reads TGTGCCAGCAGTGAAGAGCGCTATTCTTACTACGAGCAGTACTTT.